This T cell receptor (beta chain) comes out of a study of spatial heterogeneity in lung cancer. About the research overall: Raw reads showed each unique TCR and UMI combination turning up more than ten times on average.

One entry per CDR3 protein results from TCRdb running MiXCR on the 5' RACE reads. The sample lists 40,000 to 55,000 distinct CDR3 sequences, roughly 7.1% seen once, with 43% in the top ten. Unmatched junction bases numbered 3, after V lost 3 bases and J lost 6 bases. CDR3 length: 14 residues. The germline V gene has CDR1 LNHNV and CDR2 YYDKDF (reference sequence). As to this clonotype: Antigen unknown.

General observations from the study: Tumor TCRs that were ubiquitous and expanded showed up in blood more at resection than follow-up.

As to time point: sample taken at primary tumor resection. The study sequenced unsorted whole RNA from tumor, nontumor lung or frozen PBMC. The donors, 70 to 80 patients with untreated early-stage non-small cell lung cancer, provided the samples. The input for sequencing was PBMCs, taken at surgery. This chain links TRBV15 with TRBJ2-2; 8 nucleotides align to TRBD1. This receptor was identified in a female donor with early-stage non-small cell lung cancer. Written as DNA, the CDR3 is TGTGCCACCAGCAGGACAGGGGACTCCGGGGAGCTGTTTTTT. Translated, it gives CATSRTGDSGELFF. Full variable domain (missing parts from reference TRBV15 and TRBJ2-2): DAMVIQNPRYQVTQFGKPVTLSCSQTLNHNVMYWYQQKSSQAPKLLFHYYDKDFNNEADTPDNFQSRRPNTSFCFLDIRSPGLGDTAMYLCATSRTGDSGELFFGEGSRLTVL.